This T cell receptor (beta chain) was sequenced during a study of cytomegalovirus exposure and HLA in healthy donors (dated by TCRdb to the late 2010s). Describing the broader study: In an earlier analysis of some 550 of the donors, approximately 300 Gb of sequence data and 117 million unique TCR beta sequences from about 179 million T cells were reported. An earlier analysis of a few hundred of the donors applied high-throughput TCR beta sequencing to assess whether each TCR beta V gene segment acted as functional or pseudogenic. HLA typing included class I and class II loci at four-digit resolution. Every discovery cohort repertoire had been produced on one sequencing platform. On average, about 200,000 unique TCR beta nucleotide sequences were sequenced per donor among some 420 genotyped donors of the cohort, with roughly 18% of those sequences being non-productive. Roughly five DR-DQ haplotypes were treated as single units for association and clustering because of strong linkage in the cohort. The study aimed to test whether cataloging public T cell receptors could reveal signatures of past pathogen exposure. In a later analysis, previously published TCR beta repertoires from hundreds of donors were re-analyzed and high-resolution HLA genotyping was added so that TCR occurrence patterns could be studied. A later genetic analysis took genome-wide SNP genotypes for about 55% of the 666 donors and used that subset as a discovery cohort. To predict cytomegalovirus infection status, the study combined high-throughput TCR immunosequencing, statistical association of individual TCRs with disease status, and machine learning. Using immunosequencing, the study profiled T cell repertoires from 500 to 800 subjects and related those repertoires to cytomegalovirus serostatus. Of the 398 genotyped donors, approximately 80% fell in the genetic ancestry cluster associated with self-reported Caucasian donors. Rather than using new phenotypic data, the later analysis identified candidate immune exposures from TCR beta sequences and from how often those sequences occurred across donors. Typing coverage differed by locus: A, B, C, DRB1 and DQB1 were typed in roughly 629-630 donors, DQA1 in about 560, DPA1 in roughly 590, and DPB1 in just under 480. An early release covering more than 500 HLA-typed donors comprised approximately 300 gigabases of sequencing data and 85 million or so unique TCR sequences. Besides the first cohort of approximately 710 subjects, a separate validation cohort made up of some 110 different subjects was used. Donor age, sex, ethnicity and CMV serostatus were compiled together with the repertoire data.

CDR1 and CDR2, per the germline V gene, are SGHDT and YYEEEE. Deletion took 2 bases off V and 0 bases off J, with a span of 6 bases between the germline ends. The CDR3 numbers 14 residues from cysteine through phenylalanine. Kept here is only the CDR3 DNA, which spans 42 bases and is read in frame from base 1. Receptor libraries were prepared by the immunoSEQ multiplex PCR assay. A mixture of 60 forward primers for TCR Vbeta segments and 13 reverse primers for TCR Jbeta segments was used in the multiplex PCR. The CDR3 region of rearranged TCR beta genes was amplified from genomic DNA with a multiplex PCR assay. On the Illumina HiSeq System, the amplified TCR beta libraries were sequenced as 87-base-pair reads. The original pipeline was this. In a later analysis, about 80 million unique TCR beta chains were counted across the 690 or so repertoires, and about 9.9 million of these chains were shared by at least two donors. To remove PCR and sequencing errors, raw reads were error-corrected and collapsed into unique sequences using a nearest-neighbor algorithm that merged closely related sequences. To assign V, D and J gene segments, CDR3 sequences were aligned to IMGT reference sequences. For a sequence to be retained, a match of at least six nucleotides to both a V gene segment and a J gene segment was required. A rearrangement was called productive if the CDR3 had no stop codons and remained in frame with V and J, and every other rearrangement was called non-productive. Following IMGT convention, CDR3 was defined as the stretch from the second conserved V-encoded cysteine up to the conserved J-encoded phenylalanine. The earlier analysis of about 620 of the donors excluded sequences that lacked an unambiguous match to a single V gene segment. An earlier analysis of fewer than 650 of the donors classified V segments as functional when productive rearrangements were above 56.7% and as segregating when the standard deviation between donors was above 5%. A statistical classification framework was built for diagnosing cytomegalovirus status from the catalog of TCR beta chain sequences. A later analysis assigned V and J genes by comparing TCR nucleotide sequences with IMGT/GENE-DB human TR gene sequences. The TCRdist pipeline was used in a later analysis to assign CDR3 sequences and most-parsimonious VDJ recombination scenarios. A later analysis defined each TCR beta chain by its CDR3 amino acid sequence plus V-gene family, and excluded reads lacking a unique V-gene family. A later analysis removed 500 to 650 highly shared, low-generation-probability nucleotide sequences to deal with suspected cross-contamination and a sequencing artifact. A later analysis calculated a clonal expansion index for each public chain from normalized within-repertoire ranks of inferred template counts. Generation probabilities in a later analysis came from a VDJ recombination model fitted to out-of-frame rearrangements, and those results were checked against IGoR. A later analysis scored TCR-TCR, TCR-HLA and TCR-CMV co-occurrence with hypergeometric tests, applying a repertoire-size bias correction to TCR pairs. False discovery rates were estimated in a later analysis by permuting HLA or CMV assignments 20 times. In a later analysis, co-occurring TCRs were grouped with DBSCAN, and TCRdist sequence similarity was added when clustering was performed within HLA-allele-positive subsets. For co-occurrence clustering, repertoires with fewer than 30,000 or more than 120,000 public chains were excluded, along with 5 or 6 repertoires with anomalous nucleotide sharing. Here the immuneACCESS table is served through TCRdb, limited to in-frame sequences with V and J called. Missing clones are a known gap in these copies; in checked studies unresolved V genes cover under half, and the rest lacks a known reason. V and J calls and clone size come straight from that table; D and trimming were deduced from the DNA. The sample includes about 150,000 clones, with 79% observed a single time. Just under 6.5% of the sample is in the top ten clones.

Regarding this clone: The clone's antigen remains unknown. The sample holds no much larger clone one base away, and base qualities are not on file.

The cohort was made up of 666 healthy bone marrow donors. Cohort members were all nominally healthy when sampled, although unrecorded immune exposures were likely present. The donor was CMV seropositive and was included in the group of 250 to 350 seropositive cohort members. A peripheral blood sample was provided by each donor, and peripheral blood mononuclear cells were used for TCR beta sequencing. The Qiagen DNeasy Blood Extraction Kit was used to extract genomic DNA from the blood cell samples. The paper as a whole reports these results and caveats: A further reported finding was that TCR beta sequences accurately predicted the HLA-A and HLA-B alleles for most subjects in the first cohort. A later genetic analysis associated a missense DCLRE1C variant with V-gene and J-gene trimming of TCR beta chains, and an independent cohort replicated the association. It was suggested by the authors that the approach could potentially be generalized to other disease states and immunological phenotypes. In the study, around 150 TCR beta chains were listed as associated with cytomegalovirus. In this cohort, only TCR beta chains were sequenced, and detectable features were limited by the absence of alpha or paired-chain data. When HLA alleles, especially DR and DQ, strongly co-occurred, TCR associations were difficult to assign to individual alleles. The earlier analysis of some 560 of the donors excluded over 15 rarely observed V segments, including chromosome 9 orphons, because counts were too low. A few of the identified cytomegalovirus-associated TCR beta chains were confirmed in vitro to be specific for cytomegalovirus antigens. Correlated functional status among segregating V segments might reflect linkage disequilibrium, but an unknown experimental factor could not be ruled out. Some IMGT-functional V segments, including TRBV6-2 and TRBV6-3, could not be told apart with the 87-base-pair reads, so those segments were excluded. At a false discovery rate of 0.05, a later analysis linked some 18,000 TCR beta sequences to specific HLA alleles. In an earlier analysis of approximately 600 of the donors, most TCR beta V segments were observed in productive rearrangements about 87% or about 30% of the time, broadly matching IMGT annotations. Compared with the approximately 670-donor mean, donors in an Asian-associated ancestry cluster had fewer N-insertions in productive TCRs, according to a later genetic analysis. The sequencing pipeline was judged likely to have produced a cluster of highly shared sequence variants as a technical artifact. The only immune exposure information available for the cohort was CMV serostatus. Roughly uniform sequencing depth across donors was assumed in presence/absence analyses, although this assumption may not hold. In a later analysis, HLA-associated TCR beta chains were found to be more clonally expanded and to have lower generation probabilities than equally common non-associated chains. Several of the top co-occurrence clusters appeared to be linked to parvovirus B19, influenza, CMV and Epstein-Barr virus, according to a later analysis. The classifier was reported to diagnose cytomegalovirus status with high specificity and sensitivity in both the original and validation cohorts. Most CMV-associated TCR beta chains appeared to be HLA-restricted in a later analysis, and the HLA associations seemed to be driven largely by CMV exposure. While some public TCRs were present in many individuals, most TCR sequences turned up only very rarely across donors. According to a later analysis, TCR association rates differed among HLA loci, with DRB1 alleles showing the most associated TCRs and HLA-C alleles showing the fewest. HLA typing was unavailable for some donors at each locus, so association tests used only the typed subset.

The material sequenced was PBMCs. The TCR originated in a man in his fifties in good health and CMV-seropositive. The sequence links TRBV5-6 to TRBJ1-3, with the D gene too uncertain to name. For the CDR3, the sequence is CASSFRYSGNTIYF. The nucleotide sequence is TGTGCCAGCAGCTTCCGGTACTCTGGAAACACCATATATTTT. Reference TRBV5-6 and TRBJ1-3 proteins supply the regions before and after the CDR3; the full variable domain is: DAGVTQSPTHLIKTRGQQVTLRCSPKSGHDTVSWYQQALGQGPQFIFQYYEEEERQRGNFPDRFSGHQFPNYSSELNVNALLLGDSALYLCASSFRYSGNTIYFGEGSWLTVV.